The entry below describes one T cell receptor (beta chain). The sample comes from a study of blood T cell repertoires in COVID-19. Study information: Acute and convalescent COVID-19 samples came from the United States, Italy and Spain. Sample material is recorded as cDNA or gDNA derived from T cells, B-cell-depleted T cells, or PBMCs.

Source study methods: Counts of nucleated cells, estimated from reference gene primer amplification, were obtained. Some clones are missing from TCRdb's copy, which holds only in-frame ones; the method was immunoSEQ multiplex PCR. Clone size and V and J calls were adopted from that table, with D and trimming inferred from the DNA. The sample lists 180,000 or so clones, roughly 85% occurring once. Germline V gene lookup returns CDR1 MDHEN and CDR2 SYDVKM. V was shortened by 5 bases and J by 7 bases, with 11 bases between the two germline ends. The CDR3 loop spans 12 amino acids. The chain combines TRBV28 with TRBJ2-5; tentatively, D is TRBD1 (6 bases). The TCR originated in a human donor with active or convalescent COVID-19. The donor label of this sample is uncertain. Sequenced sample: peripheral blood. CDR3 protein: CASSKDSATQYF. The CDR3 DNA reads as TGTGCCAGCAGTAAGGACAGCGCGACCCAGTACTTC.